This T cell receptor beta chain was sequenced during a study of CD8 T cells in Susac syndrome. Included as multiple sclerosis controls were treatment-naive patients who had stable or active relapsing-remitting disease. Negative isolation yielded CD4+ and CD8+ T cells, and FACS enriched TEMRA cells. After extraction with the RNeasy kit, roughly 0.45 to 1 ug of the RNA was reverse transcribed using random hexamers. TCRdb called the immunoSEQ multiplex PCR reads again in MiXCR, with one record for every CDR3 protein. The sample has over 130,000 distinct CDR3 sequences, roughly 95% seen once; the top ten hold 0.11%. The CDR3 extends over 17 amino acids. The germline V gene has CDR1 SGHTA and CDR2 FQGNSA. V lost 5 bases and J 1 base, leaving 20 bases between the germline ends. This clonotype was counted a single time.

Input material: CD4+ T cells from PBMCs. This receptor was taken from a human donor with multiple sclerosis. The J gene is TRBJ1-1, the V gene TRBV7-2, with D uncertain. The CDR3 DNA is TGTGCCAGCAGCGTTGGCCCTGACTTGATTCGGAACACTGAAGCTTTCTTT. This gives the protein CASSVGPDLIRNTEAFF.